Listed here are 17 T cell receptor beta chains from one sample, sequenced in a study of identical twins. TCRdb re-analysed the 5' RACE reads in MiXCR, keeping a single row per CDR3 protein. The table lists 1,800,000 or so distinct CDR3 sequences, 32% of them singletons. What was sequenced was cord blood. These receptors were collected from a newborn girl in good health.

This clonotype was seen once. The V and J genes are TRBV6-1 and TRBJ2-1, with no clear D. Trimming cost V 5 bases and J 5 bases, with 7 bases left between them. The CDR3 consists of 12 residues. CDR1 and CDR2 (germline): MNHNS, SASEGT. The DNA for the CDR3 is TGTGCCAGCAGTCAGCACGACAATGAGCAGTTCTTC. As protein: CASSQHDNEQFF.

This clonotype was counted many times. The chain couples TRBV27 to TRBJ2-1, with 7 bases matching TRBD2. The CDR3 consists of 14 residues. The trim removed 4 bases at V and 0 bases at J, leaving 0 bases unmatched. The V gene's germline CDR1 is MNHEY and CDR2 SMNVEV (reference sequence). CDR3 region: CASSWGGSYNEQFF. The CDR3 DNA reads TGTGCCAGCAGTTGGGGGGGCTCCTACAATGAGCAGTTCTTC.

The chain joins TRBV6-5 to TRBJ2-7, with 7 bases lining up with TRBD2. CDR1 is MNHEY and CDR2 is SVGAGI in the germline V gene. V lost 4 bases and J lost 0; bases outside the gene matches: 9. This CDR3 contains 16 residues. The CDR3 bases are TGTGCCAGCAGTTCCATAACTGGCGGGAGCTCCTACGAGCAGTACTTC. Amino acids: CASSSITGGSSYEQYF.

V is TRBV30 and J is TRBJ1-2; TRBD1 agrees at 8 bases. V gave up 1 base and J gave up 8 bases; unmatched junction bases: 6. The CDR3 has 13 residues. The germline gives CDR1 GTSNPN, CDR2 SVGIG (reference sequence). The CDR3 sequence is CAWSAPDRGGYTF. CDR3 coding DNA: TGTGCCTGGAGTGCCCCTGACAGGGGAGGCTACACCTTC. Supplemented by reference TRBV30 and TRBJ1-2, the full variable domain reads SQTIHQWPATLVQPVGSPLSLECTVEGTSNPNLYWYRQAAGRGLQLLFYSVGIGQISSEVPQNLSASRPQDRQFILSSKKLLLSDSGFYLCAWSAPDRGGYTFGSGTRLTVV.

The CDR3 DNA reads TGTGCCAGCACCGTATCCGGGCTACCCCTCCCTGAAGCTTTCTTT. It codes for CASTVSGLPLPEAFF. The rearrangement links TRBV6-2 or TRBV6-3 to TRBJ1-1; D is unclear. Trimming removed 7 bases from V and 6 bases from J, with 21 bases in between. Germline CDR1 and CDR2: MNHEY and SVGEGT. The CDR3 is made up of 15 amino acids.

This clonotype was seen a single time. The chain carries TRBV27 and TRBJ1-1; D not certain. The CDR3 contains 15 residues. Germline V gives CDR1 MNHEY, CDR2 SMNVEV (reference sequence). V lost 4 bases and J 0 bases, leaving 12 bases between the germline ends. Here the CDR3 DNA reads TGTGCCAGCAGTTCCCGGACGGTCCTGAACACTGAAGCTTTCTTT. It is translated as CASSSRTVLNTEAFF.

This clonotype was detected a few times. CDR3 in DNA: TGCGCCAGCAGCATGACAGGGGGCACGGGACTAGCGGCTTACAATGAGCAGTTCTTC. This codes for CASSMTGGTGLAAYNEQFF. This sequence joins TRBV5-1 and TRBJ2-1; weak D call: TRBD2 (11 bases). Trimming took 4 bases from V and 4 from J, leaving 27 bases between them. This CDR3 has 19 amino acids. Looked up from germline, CDR1 is SGHRS and CDR2 is YFSETQ.

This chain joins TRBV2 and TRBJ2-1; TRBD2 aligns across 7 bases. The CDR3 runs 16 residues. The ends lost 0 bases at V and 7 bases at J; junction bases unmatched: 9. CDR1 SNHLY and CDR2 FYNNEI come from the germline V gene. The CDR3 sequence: CASSEAGGLFENEQFF. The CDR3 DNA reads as TGTGCCAGCAGTGAAGCGGGGGGACTATTTGAAAATGAGCAGTTCTTC. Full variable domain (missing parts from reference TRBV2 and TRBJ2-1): EPEVTQTPSHQVTQMGQEVILRCVPISNHLYFYWYRQILGQKVEFLVSFYNNEISEKSEIFDDQFSVERPDGSNFTLKIRSTKLEDSAMYFCASSEAGGLFENEQFFGPGTRLTVL.

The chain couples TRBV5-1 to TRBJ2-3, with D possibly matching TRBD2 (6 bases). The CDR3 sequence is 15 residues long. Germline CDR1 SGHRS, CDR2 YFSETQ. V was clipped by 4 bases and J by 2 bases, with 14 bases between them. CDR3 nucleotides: TGCGCCAGCAGCCCGGGGGTCAGTTTCACAGATACGCAGTATTTT. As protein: CASSPGVSFTDTQYF. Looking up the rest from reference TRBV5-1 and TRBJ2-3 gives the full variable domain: KAGVTQTPRYLIKTRGQQVTLSCSPISGHRSVSWYQQTPGQGLQFLFEYFSETQRNKGNFPGRFSGRQFSNSRSEMNVSTLELGDSALYLCASSPGVSFTDTQYFGPGTRLTVL.

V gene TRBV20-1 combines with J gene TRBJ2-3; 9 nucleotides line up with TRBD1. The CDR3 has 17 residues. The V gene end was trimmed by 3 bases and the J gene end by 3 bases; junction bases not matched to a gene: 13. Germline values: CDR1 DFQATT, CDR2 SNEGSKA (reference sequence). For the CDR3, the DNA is TGCAGTGCTAGCTCGCACGAACAGGGGGCGAGGACAGATACGCAGTATTTT. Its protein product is CSASSHEQGARTDTQYF.

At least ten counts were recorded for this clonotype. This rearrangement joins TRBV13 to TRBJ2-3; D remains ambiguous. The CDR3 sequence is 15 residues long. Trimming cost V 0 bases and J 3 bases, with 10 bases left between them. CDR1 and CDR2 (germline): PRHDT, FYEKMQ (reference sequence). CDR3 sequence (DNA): TGTGCCAGCAGCTTAGGCCCCAGGCAAACAGATACGCAGTATTTT. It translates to CASSLGPRQTDTQYF.

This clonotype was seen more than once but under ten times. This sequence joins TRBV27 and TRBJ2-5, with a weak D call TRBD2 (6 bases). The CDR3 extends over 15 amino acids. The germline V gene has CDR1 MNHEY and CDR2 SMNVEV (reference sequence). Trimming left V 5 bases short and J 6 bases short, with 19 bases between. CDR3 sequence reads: CASSTSWRAVKTQYF. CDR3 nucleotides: TGTGCCAGCAGTACTAGCTGGAGGGCCGTTAAGACCCAGTACTTC.

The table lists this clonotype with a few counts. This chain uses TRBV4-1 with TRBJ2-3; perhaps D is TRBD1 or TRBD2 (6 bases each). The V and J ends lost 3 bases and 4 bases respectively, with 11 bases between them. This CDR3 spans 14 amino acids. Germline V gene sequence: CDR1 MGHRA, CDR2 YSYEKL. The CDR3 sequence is CASSQGGPSDTQYF. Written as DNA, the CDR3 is TGCGCCAGCAGCCAGGGGGGCCCCTCAGATACGCAGTATTTT.

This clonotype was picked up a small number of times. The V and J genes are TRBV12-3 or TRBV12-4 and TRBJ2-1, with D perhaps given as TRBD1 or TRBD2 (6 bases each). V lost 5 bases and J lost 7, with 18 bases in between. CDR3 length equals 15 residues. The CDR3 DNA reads TGTGCCAGCAGTCCGCAAGTAGTAGGGGGGAATGAGCAGTTCTTC. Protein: CASSPQVVGGNEQFF.

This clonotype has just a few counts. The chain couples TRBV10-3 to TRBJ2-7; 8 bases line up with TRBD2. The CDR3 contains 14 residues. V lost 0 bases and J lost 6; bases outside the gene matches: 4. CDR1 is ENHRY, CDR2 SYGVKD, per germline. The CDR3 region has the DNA TGTGCCATCAGTGAGTCGCCGGCGGGGGGCGAGCAGTACTTC. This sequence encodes CAISESPAGGEQYF.

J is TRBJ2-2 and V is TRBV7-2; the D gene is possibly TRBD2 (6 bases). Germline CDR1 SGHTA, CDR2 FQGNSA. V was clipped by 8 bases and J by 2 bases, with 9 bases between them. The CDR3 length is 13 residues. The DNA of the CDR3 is TGTGCCAGCCCGGACTACAACACCGGGGAGCTGTTTTTT. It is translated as CASPDYNTGELFF.

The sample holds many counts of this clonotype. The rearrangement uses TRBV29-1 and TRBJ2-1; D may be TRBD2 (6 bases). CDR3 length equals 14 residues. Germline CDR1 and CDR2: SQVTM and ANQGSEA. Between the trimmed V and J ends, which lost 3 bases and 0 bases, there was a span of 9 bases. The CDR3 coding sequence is TGCAGCGTTGATCGGGGAGGCTCCTACAATGAGCAGTTCTTC. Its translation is CSVDRGGSYNEQFF.